This TCR beta chain was obtained from a study of metastatic and nonmetastatic thyroid tumors. Study background: Repertoires were compared across blood and tumor or nodule tissue from malignant and benign thyroid patients. Points from the study as a whole: A significant increase in TCR beta diversity was reportedly seen in malignant thyroid tumors relative to benign nodules, in blood and tumor.

Per the original methods: Clinicopathological groups differed in CDR3, with these differences serving to build a distant-metastasis classifier for papillary thyroid cancer. TCRdb reanalyzed the PCR reads with MiXCR. The V and J calls were determined by TCRdb, not by the authors. The table includes approximately 17,000 clones, under 35% detected once. Comments on this clone: Its target is not known.

CDR1 DFQATT and CDR2 SNEGSKA come from the germline V gene (reference sequence). This CDR3 is built from 10 residues. V shed 3 bases and J shed 4 bases, with 3 bases lying between them. Patients underwent thyroid surgery, and none had received any treatment before it. Sequencing was performed on adjacent normal tissue. The V gene is TRBV20-1, the J gene TRBJ1-2, with D unclear. This receptor was obtained from a female donor with papillary thyroid cancer or a benign thyroid nodule (not recorded which). Some clones in this sample may be carry-over from other donors' samples. The CDR3 sequence: CSASGYGYTF. CDR3 coding DNA: TGCAGTGCTAGCGGCTATGGCTACACCTTC.